Listed below are T cell receptor beta chains from one sample, sequenced in a study of blood T cell repertoires in COVID-19. Assay used: immunoSEQ multiplex PCR; TCRdb lists only in-frame clones, some missing. The sample lists approximately 250,000 clones, 84% occurring once. Sequencing was done on a sample of peripheral blood. Every receptor here comes from a man in his sixties with acute or convalescent COVID-19. Each CDR3 is given with its conserved first and last residue. Each record gives: D gene, clone size, J gene, V gene, CDR3 protein, CDR3 DNA. The D gene is left open where the match is weak. Clone size is shown for a subset of rows, as once, few, many or a class of expanded clone.

D: -
size: -
J: TRBJ2-5
V: TRBV10-2
CDR3: CASKMQGGGETQYF
DNA: TGCGCCAGCAAGATGCAGGGAGGGGGAGAGACCCAGTACTTC

D: -
size: -
J: TRBJ1-4
V: TRBV18
CDR3: CASSPSNEKLFF
DNA: TGTGCCAGCTCACCTTCAAATGAAAAACTGTTTTTT

D: -
size: -
J: TRBJ2-1
V: TRBV7-2
CDR3: CASSLAVSLPANEQFF
DNA: TGTGCCAGCAGCTTAGCGGTCTCCCTACCCGCCAATGAGCAGTTCTTC

D: TRBD1
size: -
J: TRBJ2-5
V: TRBV18
CDR3: CASSSSRRGLAETQYF
DNA: TGTGCCAGCTCATCCTCTAGAAGGGGGCTGGCTGAGACCCAGTACTTC

D: TRBD1
size: -
J: TRBJ2-5
V: TRBV7-2
CDR3: CASSQGQGGKTQYF
DNA: TGTGCCAGCAGCCAAGGACAGGGAGGAAAGACCCAGTACTTC

D: -
size: -
J: TRBJ2-6
V: TRBV21-1
CDR3: CASSKDPGQGLPGANVLTF
DNA: TGTGCCAGCAGCAAAGATCCGGGACAGGGCCTCCCTGGGGCCAACGTCCTGACTTTC

D: TRBD1
size: -
J: TRBJ1-4
V: TRBV5-1
CDR3: CASSSGTGDEKLFF
DNA: TGCGCCAGCAGCTCCGGGACAGGGGACGAAAAACTGTTTTTT

D: TRBD1
size: -
J: TRBJ2-1
V: TRBV9
CDR3: CASSVRTGNPHNEQFF
DNA: TGTGCCAGCAGCGTAAGGACAGGGAATCCCCACAATGAGCAGTTCTTC

D: -
size: -
J: TRBJ1-3
V: TRBV11-2
CDR3: CASSSTTHSGNTIYF
DNA: TGTGCCAGCAGCTCCACGACACACTCTGGAAACACCATATATTTT

D: TRBD1
size: once
J: TRBJ1-1
V: TRBV2
CDR3: CASRARGAGGMNTEAFF
DNA: TGTGCCAGCAGAGCAAGAGGTGCAGGGGGAATGAACACTGAAGCTTTCTTT

D: -
size: -
J: TRBJ2-3
V: TRBV21-1
CDR3: CASSKARVLAGVTDTQYF
DNA: TGTGCCAGCAGCAAAGCTCGGGTACTAGCGGGGGTCACAGATACGCAGTATTTT

D: -
size: -
J: TRBJ2-7
V: TRBV10-3
CDR3: CAISGTGEGEQYF
DNA: TGTGCCATCAGTGGGACGGGAGAGGGCGAGCAGTACTTC

D: TRBD2
size: -
J: TRBJ2-2
V: TRBV5-4
CDR3: CASSLIMGQGLRELFF
DNA: TGTGCCAGCAGCTTGATTATGGGTCAGGGACTAAGGGAGCTGTTTTTT

D: TRBD2
size: -
J: TRBJ2-7
V: TRBV4-2
CDR3: CASSWGLAGGTYEQYF
DNA: TGTGCCAGCAGCTGGGGACTAGCGGGGGGTACCTACGAGCAGTACTTC

D: -
size: -
J: TRBJ2-7
V: TRBV7-9
CDR3: CASSLTAGIPYEQYF
DNA: TGTGCCAGCAGCTTAACGGCAGGAATTCCCTACGAGCAGTACTTC